This TCR beta chain came from a study of beta chain features in type 1 diabetes. Study observations and caveats: Short templates might get an advantage during PCR, and this would be equal in patients and controls.

Every isolated RNA sample was fully reverse transcribed, so sequencing captured expressed TCRB transcripts. Some clones are missing from TCRdb's copy, which holds only in-frame ones; the method was immunoSEQ multiplex PCR. The data show roughly 450,000 clones, about an eighth seen once. Sampling consisted of one heparinised blood draw per donor, averaging around 120 mL. Sorting with CD45RO/CCR7/CD25/CD127/CD95/CD27 yielded naive, central memory, regulatory and stem-like memory CD4+ cells. A few counts support this clone. Its antigen is undetermined. This CDR3 comprises 14 residues. The V gene end was trimmed by 4 bases and the J gene end by 5 bases; junction bases not matched to a gene: 8. From germline, CDR1 is SQVTM and CDR2 ANQGSEA.

The V gene is TRBV29-1, the J gene TRBJ2-1; the match to TRBD1 covers 7 bases. The sequence came from a woman aged 18-35 years in good health. Material: naive CD4+ T cells from blood. CDR3 sequence: CSVVPGQRNNEQFF. The CDR3 DNA sequence: TGCAGCGTTGTGCCGGGACAGCGTAACAATGAGCAGTTCTTC.